These 14 T cell receptor beta chains were sequenced from one sample in a study of neurological immune-mediated disorders. One entry per CDR3 protein, called by TCRdb with MiXCR from the 5' RACE reads. The sample contains some 50,000 distinct CDR3 sequences, 1.9% of which appear only once. Input material: PBMCs. All receptors derive from a woman aged 40 to 55 with multiple sclerosis.

The sample holds many counts of this clonotype. The chain combines TRBV20-1 with TRBJ2-1; D ambiguous. The V end lost 0 bases, the J end lost 0 bases, and 24 bases lay between the germline ends. Germline V gene lookup returns CDR1 DFQATT and CDR2 SNEGSKA (reference sequence). The CDR3 covers 20 residues. The CDR3 DNA reads TGCAGTGCTAGAGATCACGGTAGTCGAAATGGGTTTAACTCCTACAATGAGCAGTTCTTC. Protein product: CSARDHGSRNGFNSYNEQFF.

At least ten counts were recorded for this clonotype. The rearrangement uses TRBV5-1 and TRBJ2-3; 8 bases match TRBD1. The CDR3 spans 15 residues. Germline assignment: CDR1 SGHRS and CDR2 YFSETQ. V lost 0 bases to trimming and J lost 5 bases; unmatched junction nucleotides: 5. CDR3 in DNA: TGCGCCAGCAGCTTGGCGGTCAGGGGGCAAGATACGCAGTATTTT. This sequence encodes CASSLAVRGQDTQYF.

This clonotype was counted ten times or more. The rearrangement uses TRBV10-3 and TRBJ2-3, with D possibly matching TRBD2 (5 bases). CDR1 and CDR2 (germline): ENHRY, SYGVKD. V was pared by 0 bases and J by 3 bases, with 10 bases between. CDR3 size: 15 residues. The CDR3 sequence is CAISESAGNTDTQYF. DNA for the CDR3: TGTGCCATCAGTGAGTCGGCGGGTAATACAGATACGCAGTATTTT.

This clonotype was counted many times. CDR3 sequence (DNA): TGTGCCAGCAGCTCCAGACAGGGCGGGGAGCTGTTTTTT. Translated: CASSSRQGGELFF. V gene TRBV7-3 combines with J gene TRBJ2-2; 7 nucleotides align to TRBD1. Trimming at V came to 4 bases and at J to 7 bases, leaving 3 bases not matched to a gene. Germline V gene data show CDR1 as SGHTA and CDR2 as FQGTGA. This CDR3 has 13 residues.

The rearrangement uses TRBV18 and TRBJ2-1; a possible D gene is TRBD1 (5 bases). The CDR3 is made up of 14 amino acids. Germline V gene data show CDR1 as KGHSH and CDR2 as LQKENI. V lost 10 bases and J lost 7, with 20 bases in between. Here the CDR3 reads CAIRFLGPGNEQFF. CDR3 sequence (DNA): TGTGCCATCCGATTCTTGGGGCCCGGGAATGAGCAGTTCTTC.

This clonotype came up many times. The gene calls are TRBV18 and TRBJ2-3; TRBD1 agrees at 9 bases. V lost 3 bases and J lost 3; bases outside the gene matches: 4. The length of the CDR3 is 15 residues. Per germline, CDR1 KGHSH and CDR2 LQKENI. The CDR3 coding sequence is TGTGCCAGCTCACCCCCGGGACAGGGTACAGATACGCAGTATTTT. This codes for CASSPPGQGTDTQYF.

There are many counts of this clonotype. The rearrangement links TRBV12-3 or TRBV12-4 to TRBJ1-2; D is ambiguous. Trimming took off 7 bases at V and 8 bases at J, with 14 bases between the two ends. The CDR3 extends over 12 amino acids. For the CDR3, the DNA is TGTGCCAGCACCCCGCATAAAGGCGGCTACACCTTC. This translates into CASTPHKGGYTF.

There are many counts of this clonotype. V is TRBV10-2 and J is TRBJ1-1, with D unclear. The CDR3 is 11 residues long. Trimming removed 6 bases from V and 5 bases from J, with 7 bases in between. CDR1 and CDR2 (germline): WSHSY, SAAADI. The CDR3 DNA is TGCGCCAGCAGCGAAGGGACTGAAGCTTTCTTT. Residues: CASSEGTEAFF.

This clonotype was picked up many times. V usage is TRBV6-5 and J usage is TRBJ1-1, with TRBD1 matching 9 bases. The V and J ends lost 7 bases and 1 base, in that order; junction bases with no gene match: 7. The V gene's germline CDR1 is MNHEY and CDR2 SVGAGI. CDR3 length equals 15 residues. CDR3 nucleotide sequence: TGTGCCAGCAAAACAGGGGGCGCGTCGAACACTGAAGCTTTCTTT. Amino acid sequence: CASKTGGASNTEAFF.

Many counts were recorded for this clonotype. V is TRBV3-1 and J is TRBJ2-3; the D is unclear. CDR3 length equals 15 residues. Germline values: CDR1 LGHDT, CDR2 YNNKEL (reference sequence). The V end lost 1 base, the J end lost 6 bases, and 14 bases lay between the germline ends. For the CDR3, the DNA is TGTGCCAGCAGCCAAGGGAACAGCCATGGGGATACGCAGTATTTT. Translation gives CASSQGNSHGDTQYF.

This clonotype was counted many times. The gene calls are TRBV12-3 or TRBV12-4 and TRBJ2-7; 13 bases align to TRBD2. V gave up 8 bases and J gave up 4 bases; unmatched junction bases: 5. The CDR3 sequence is 14 residues long. The CDR3, as DNA: TGTGCCAGCGGGACTAGCGGGGTCCTATACGAGCAGTACTTC. This translates into CASGTSGVLYEQYF.

This clonotype was found many times. The V and J genes are TRBV20-1 and TRBJ2-3; D unclear. Germline assignment: CDR1 DFQATT and CDR2 SNEGSKA (reference sequence). Trimming took 8 bases from V and 4 from J, leaving 16 bases between them. There are 13 residues in the CDR3. The CDR3 sequence is CSIRRGRADTQYF. In DNA, the CDR3 is TGCAGTATCCGGCGAGGAAGGGCAGATACGCAGTATTTT.

Many counts were recorded for this clonotype. The V gene is TRBV5-1, the J gene TRBJ1-4, with 9 bases fitting TRBD1. Germline V gene lookup returns CDR1 SGHRS and CDR2 YFSETQ. The J segment lost 4 bases and the V segment lost 2 bases, leaving 3 bases of the junction unmatched. The CDR3 is 15 amino acids. The CDR3 region is CASSLGQGSNEKLFF. The CDR3 region has the DNA TGCGCCAGCAGCTTAGGACAGGGGAGTAATGAAAAACTGTTTTTT.

There are many counts of this clonotype. The chain joins TRBV12-3 or TRBV12-4 to TRBJ1-3, with D hard to call. V lost 3 bases and J lost 4, with 13 bases in between. The CDR3 extends over 15 amino acids. The CDR3: CASSFAPAGGNTIYF. The CDR3 DNA reads TGTGCCAGCAGTTTTGCGCCCGCGGGGGGAAACACCATATATTTT.